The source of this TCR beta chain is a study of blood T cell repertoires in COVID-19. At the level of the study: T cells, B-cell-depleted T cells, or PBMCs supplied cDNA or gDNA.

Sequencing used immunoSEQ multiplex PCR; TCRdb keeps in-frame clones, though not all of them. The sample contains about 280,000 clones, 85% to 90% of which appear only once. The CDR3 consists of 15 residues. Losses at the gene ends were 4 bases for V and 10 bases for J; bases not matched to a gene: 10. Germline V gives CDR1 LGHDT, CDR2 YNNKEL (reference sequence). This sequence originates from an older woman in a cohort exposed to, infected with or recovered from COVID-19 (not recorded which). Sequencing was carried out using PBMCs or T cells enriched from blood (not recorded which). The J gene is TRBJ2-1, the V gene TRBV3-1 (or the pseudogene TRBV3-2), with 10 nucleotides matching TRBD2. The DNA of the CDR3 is TGTGCCAGCAGCCGCAAAGGACTAGCGGTTGAGGAGCAGTTCTTC. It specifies CASSRKGLAVEEQFF.